This record looks at one T cell receptor beta chain sequence and its context. Its antigen is undetermined. The sample comes from a study of T cell responses to AZD1222 COVID-19 vaccine. Study findings and constraints: Repertoire sampling was restricted to post-peak T cell response timepoints.

This CDR3 contains 13 residues. CDR1 is SNHLY and CDR2 is FYNNEI in the germline V gene. V lost 3 bases to trimming and J lost 3 bases, with 5 bases between them. Sequencing was performed with immunoSEQ multiplex PCR; in TCRdb, only in-frame clones are kept and a portion is missing. The data show approximately 160,000 clones, roughly 90% seen once. The source is an adult in good health. Here the sequenced sample was peripheral blood, taken on day 0 of AZD1222 vaccination. The chain uses TRBV2 and TRBJ2-2; the D is unclear. CDR3 sequence reads: CASSDGYTGELFF. CDR3 nucleotide sequence: TGTGCCAGCAGTGACGGATACACCGGGGAGCTGTTTTTT. Drawing the rest from reference TRBV2 and TRBJ2-2, the complete variable domain is EPEVTQTPSHQVTQMGQEVILRCVPISNHLYFYWYRQILGQKVEFLVSFYNNEISEKSEIFDDQFSVERPDGSNFTLKIRSTKLEDSAMYFCASSDGYTGELFFGEGSRLTVL.